The rows below give T cell receptor beta chains drawn from one sample of a study of cytotoxic CD8 clonotypes in ibrutinib-treated CLL. Repertoires were generated with immunoSEQ multiplex PCR, while TCRdb's copy carries only in-frame clones and drops some. The table records 110,000 to 150,000 clones, around 93% of them present only once. This specimen consisted of PBMCs, obtained after 12 months of ibrutinib treatment. The origin of the receptors is a human donor with chronic lymphocytic leukemia. Both conserved end residues are part of each CDR3. A D gene is named only where the DNA matches it firmly. Size values are once, few and many counts, or a class for expanded clones, and some rows have none.

v_gene	j_gene	abundance	d_gene	CDR3nt	CDR3aa
TRBV9	TRBJ2-3	NA	TRBD1	TGTGCCAGCAGCGGACCGGGACAGGCCACAGATACGCAGTATTTT	CASSGPGQATDTQYF
TRBV28	TRBJ1-5	NA	TRBD1	TGTGCCAGCAGAATGACAGGGGTGGGCAATCAGCCCCAGCATTTT	CASRMTGVGNQPQHF
TRBV19	TRBJ1-1	NA	NA	TGTGCCAGTAGTGCAGGGGCAGTTACTGAAGCTTTCTTT	CASSAGAVTEAFF
TRBV28	TRBJ2-1	NA	NA	TGTGCCAGCAGTCCCCCAGGCCAGCGCCGCAAGCTCTACAATGAGCAGTTCTTC	CASSPPGQRRKLYNEQFF
TRBV27	TRBJ2-3	NA	TRBD2	TGTGCCAGCGGGGGAGGGAATTTTAATACGCAGTATTTT	CASGGGNFNTQYF
TRBV19	TRBJ2-2	NA	NA	TGTGCCAGTAGTATTAGGGCCCCACGGGGCGGGGAGCTGTTTTTT	CASSIRAPRGGELFF
TRBV7-9	TRBJ2-5	NA	NA	TGTGCCAGCAGCTTAGGGACAGCACGATTCCAAGAGACCCAGTACTTC	CASSLGTARFQETQYF
TRBV7-3	TRBJ2-1	NA	TRBD1	TGTGCCAGCAGCTTAGGCCAGGGGGCGCGGTATGAGCAGTTCTTC	CASSLGQGARYEQFF
TRBV27	TRBJ2-7	NA	TRBD2	TGTGCCAGCAGTTTGGGACTAGCGGGATACTACGAGCAGTACTTC	CASSLGLAGYYEQYF
TRBV15	TRBJ1-2	many	NA	TGTGCCACCAGCAGAGATAGCCAGGGGAGCTATGGCTACACCTTC	CATSRDSQGSYGYTF
TRBV6-5	TRBJ2-1	NA	NA	TGTGCCAGCAGTTACTCTGGCGGGGAGCCCTACAATGAGCAGTTCTTC	CASSYSGGEPYNEQFF
TRBV28	TRBJ1-1	NA	NA	TGTGCCAGCAGACAGTTGAACACTGAAGCTTTCTTT	CASRQLNTEAFF
TRBV7-3	TRBJ2-1	once	TRBD2	TGTGCCAGCAGCTTAACTTCGGGACTAGCGGGGTTCAATGAGCAGTTCTTC	CASSLTSGLAGFNEQFF
TRBV27	TRBJ2-5	NA	TRBD2	TGTGCCAGCAGTCTACGAAAGATCGGGGGAGGGGCGGAGACCCAGTACTTC	CASSLRKIGGGAETQYF
TRBV23-1	TRBJ2-6	NA	NA	TGCGCCAGCAGACAACTGGTACTCTCTGGGGCCAACGTCCTGACTTTC	CASRQLVLSGANVLTF
TRBV6-5	TRBJ2-7	NA	NA	TGTGCCAGCAGTCTAGCCTCCCTGGCAGCCTACGAGCAGTACTTC	CASSLASLAAYEQYF
TRBV7-6	TRBJ1-4	NA	TRBD1	TGTGCCAGCAGCTTAGGAGGGGGCGATGAAAAACTGTTTTTT	CASSLGGGDEKLFF
TRBV5-1	TRBJ2-1	few	TRBD2	TGCGCCAGCAGCTTGGGTCGTCTAGCGGGAGGCACCTCCTACAATGAGCAGTTCTTC	CASSLGRLAGGTSYNEQFF
TRBV12-5	TRBJ2-6	NA	NA	TGTGCTAGTGGTTTGGTACTGGACGGCTCTGGGGCCAACGTCCTGACTTTC	CASGLVLDGSGANVLTF
TRBV6-5	TRBJ1-2	NA	TRBD1	TGTGCCAGCAGTCCCCAGGGACAGTCTGTCTATGGCTACACCTTC	CASSPQGQSVYGYTF
TRBV5-1	TRBJ2-3	NA	TRBD1	TGCGCCAGCAGCCAGGACAGGGGGGGTACAGATACGCAGTATTTT	CASSQDRGGTDTQYF
TRBV29-1	TRBJ2-5	NA	NA	TGCAGCGTTGTACGGGGGTCATTTGGAGAGACCCAGTACTTC	CSVVRGSFGETQYF
TRBV9	TRBJ2-3	NA	NA	TGTGCCAGCAGCGTAGGAAGGAGTTTTGCGGGCACAGATACGCAGTATTTT	CASSVGRSFAGTDTQYF
TRBV21-1	TRBJ2-1	NA	NA	TGTGCCAGCAGCAAAGTGTCGGCTAGCTCAAACAATGAGCAGTTCTTC	CASSKVSASSNNEQFF
TRBV5-6	TRBJ2-3	NA	TRBD2	TGTGCCAGTTGGCGGGAGAGGGCAGATACGCAGTATTTT	CASWRERADTQYF
TRBV28	TRBJ1-5	NA	NA	TGTGCCACTTCGACCCTCAATCAGCCCCAGCATTTT	CATSTLNQPQHF
TRBV19	TRBJ2-7	NA	NA	TGTGCCAGTAGTACCCGGACAGTCTACGAGCAGTACTTC	CASSTRTVYEQYF
TRBV18	TRBJ2-7	NA	TRBD1	TGTGCCAGCTCCCGGGACAGCCTGAGAGAGCAGTACTTC	CASSRDSLREQYF
TRBV28	TRBJ2-5	NA	TRBD1	TGTGCCAGCAGGCTTGGGACAGGGGCGTTCCCCCAGTACTTC	CASRLGTGAFPQYF
TRBV6-5	TRBJ2-5	NA	TRBD1	TGTGCCAGCAGGGTGGGACAGGGGAAGGAGACCCAGTACTTC	CASRVGQGKETQYF
TRBV5-1	TRBJ2-7	NA	NA	TGCGCCAGCAGCCCCCCTGGGCAACTATACGAGCAGTACTTC	CASSPPGQLYEQYF
TRBV4-1	TRBJ2-1	NA	NA	TGCGCCAGCAGCCCGACCGGGACTGTTAATGAGCAGTTCTTC	CASSPTGTVNEQFF